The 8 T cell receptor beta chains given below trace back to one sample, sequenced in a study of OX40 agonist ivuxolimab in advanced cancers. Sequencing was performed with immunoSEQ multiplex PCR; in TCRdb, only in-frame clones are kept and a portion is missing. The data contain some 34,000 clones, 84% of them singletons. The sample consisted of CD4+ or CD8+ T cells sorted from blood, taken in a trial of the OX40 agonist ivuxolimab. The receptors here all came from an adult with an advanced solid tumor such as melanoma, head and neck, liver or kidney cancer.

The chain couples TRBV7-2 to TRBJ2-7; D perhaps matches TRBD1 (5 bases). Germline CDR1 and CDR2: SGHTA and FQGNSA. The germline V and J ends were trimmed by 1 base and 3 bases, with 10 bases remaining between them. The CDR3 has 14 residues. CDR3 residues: CASSLGIGVYEQYF. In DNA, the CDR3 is TGTGCCAGCAGCTTAGGTATAGGGGTCTACGAGCAGTACTTC.

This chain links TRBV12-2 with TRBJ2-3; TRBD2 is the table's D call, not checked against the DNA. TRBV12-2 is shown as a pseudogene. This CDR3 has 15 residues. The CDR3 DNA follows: TGTGCAAGTCGCTCTTTAGCGGGGTCCACAGATACGCAGTATTTT. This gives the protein CASRSLAGSTDTQYF.

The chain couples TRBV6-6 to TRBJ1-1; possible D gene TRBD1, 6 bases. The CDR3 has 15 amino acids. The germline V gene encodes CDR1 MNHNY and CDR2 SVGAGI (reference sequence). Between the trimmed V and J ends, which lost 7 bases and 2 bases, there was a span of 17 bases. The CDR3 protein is CASMPPGQPNTEAFF. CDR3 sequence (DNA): TGTGCCAGCATGCCACCGGGACAACCCAACACTGAAGCTTTCTTT.

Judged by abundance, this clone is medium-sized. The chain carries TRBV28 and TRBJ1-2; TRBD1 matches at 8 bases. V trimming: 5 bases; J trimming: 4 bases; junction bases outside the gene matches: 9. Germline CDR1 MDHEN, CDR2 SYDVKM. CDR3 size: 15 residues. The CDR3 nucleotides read TGTGCCAGCAGTCAGGCGACAGGGGTTTCCTATGGCTACACCTTC. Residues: CASSQATGVSYGYTF.

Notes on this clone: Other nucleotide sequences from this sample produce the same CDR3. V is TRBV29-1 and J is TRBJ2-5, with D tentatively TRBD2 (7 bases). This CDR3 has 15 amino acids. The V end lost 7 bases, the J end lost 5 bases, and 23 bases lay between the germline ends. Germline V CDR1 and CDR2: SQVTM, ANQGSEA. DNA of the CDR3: TGCAGCGCCGACGGGCGGGCGGGGGCATGGGAGACCCAGTACTTC. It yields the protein CSADGRAGAWETQYF.

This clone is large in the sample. The CDR3 nucleotides read TGTGCCAGCAGCTCAGGACTGACCTACAATGAGCAGTTCTTC. Encoded protein: CASSSGLTYNEQFF. The chain combines TRBV7-9 with TRBJ2-1; possible D gene TRBD2, 5 bases. CDR3 length: 14 amino acids. The V and J ends lost 4 bases and 2 bases respectively, with 9 bases between them. CDR1 and CDR2 (germline): SEHNR, FQNEAQ (reference sequence).

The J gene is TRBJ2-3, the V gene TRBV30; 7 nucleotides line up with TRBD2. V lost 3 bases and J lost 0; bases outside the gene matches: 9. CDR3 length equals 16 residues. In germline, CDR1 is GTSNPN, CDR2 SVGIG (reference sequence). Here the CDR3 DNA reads TGTGCCTGGAGCCCCGCCCTAGCGGTTAGCACAGATACGCAGTATTTT. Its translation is CAWSPALAVSTDTQYF. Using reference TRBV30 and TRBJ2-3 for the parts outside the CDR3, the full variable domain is SQTIHQWPATLVQPVGSPLSLECTVEGTSNPNLYWYRQAAGRGLQLLFYSVGIGQISSEVPQNLSASRPQDRQFILSSKKLLLSDSGFYLCAWSPALAVSTDTQYFGPGTRLTVL.

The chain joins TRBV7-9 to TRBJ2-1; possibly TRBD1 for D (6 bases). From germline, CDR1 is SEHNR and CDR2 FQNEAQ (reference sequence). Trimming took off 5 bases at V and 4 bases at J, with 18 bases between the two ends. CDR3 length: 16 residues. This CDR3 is CASSQSPKGEYNEQFF. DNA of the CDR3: TGTGCCAGCAGCCAATCCCCCAAGGGGGAATACAATGAGCAGTTCTTC.